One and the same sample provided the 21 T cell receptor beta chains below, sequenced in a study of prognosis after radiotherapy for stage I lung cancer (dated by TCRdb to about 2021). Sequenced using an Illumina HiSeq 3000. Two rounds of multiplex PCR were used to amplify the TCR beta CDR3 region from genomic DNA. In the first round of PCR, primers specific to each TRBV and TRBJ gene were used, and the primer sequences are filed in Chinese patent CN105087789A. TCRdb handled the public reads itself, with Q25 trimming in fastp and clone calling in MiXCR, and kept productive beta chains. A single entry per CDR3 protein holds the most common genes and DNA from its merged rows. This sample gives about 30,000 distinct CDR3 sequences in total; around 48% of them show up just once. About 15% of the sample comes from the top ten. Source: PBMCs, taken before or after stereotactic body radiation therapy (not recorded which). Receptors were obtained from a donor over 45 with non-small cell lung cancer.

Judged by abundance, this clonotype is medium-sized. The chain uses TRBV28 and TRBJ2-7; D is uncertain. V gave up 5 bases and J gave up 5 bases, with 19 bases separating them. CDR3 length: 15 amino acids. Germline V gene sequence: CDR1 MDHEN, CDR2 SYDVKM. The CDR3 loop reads CASSTNAPGIDEQYF. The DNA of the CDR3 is TGTGCCAGCAGTACAAACGCTCCGGGTATCGACGAGCAGTACTTC. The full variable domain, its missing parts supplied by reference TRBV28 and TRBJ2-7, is DVKVTQSSRYLVKRTGEKVFLECVQDMDHENMFWYRQDPGLGLRLIYFSYDVKMKEKGDIPEGYSVSREKKERFSLILESASTNQTSMYLCASSTNAPGIDEQYFGPGTRLTVT.

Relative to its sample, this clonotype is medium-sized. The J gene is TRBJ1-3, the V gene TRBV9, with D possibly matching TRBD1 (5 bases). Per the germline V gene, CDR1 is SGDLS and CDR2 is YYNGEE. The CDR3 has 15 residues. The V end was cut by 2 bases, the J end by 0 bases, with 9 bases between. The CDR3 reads CASSVDGGSGNTIYF. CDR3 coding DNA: TGTGCCAGCAGCGTTGATGGGGGCTCTGGAAACACCATATATTTT.

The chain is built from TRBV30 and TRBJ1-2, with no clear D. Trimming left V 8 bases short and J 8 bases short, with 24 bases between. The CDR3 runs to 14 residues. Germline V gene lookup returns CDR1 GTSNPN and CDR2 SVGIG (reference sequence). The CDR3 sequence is CAVTQRVFARGYTF. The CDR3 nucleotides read TGTGCCGTGACCCAAAGGGTGTTCGCTAGGGGCTACACCTTC.

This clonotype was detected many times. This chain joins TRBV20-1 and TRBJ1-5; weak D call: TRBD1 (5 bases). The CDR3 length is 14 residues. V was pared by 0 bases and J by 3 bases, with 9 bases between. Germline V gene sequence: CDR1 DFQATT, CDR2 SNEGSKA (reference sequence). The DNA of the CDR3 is TGCAGTGCTAGAGATCCACAGGTCAATCAGCCCCAGCATTTT. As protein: CSARDPQVNQPQHF.

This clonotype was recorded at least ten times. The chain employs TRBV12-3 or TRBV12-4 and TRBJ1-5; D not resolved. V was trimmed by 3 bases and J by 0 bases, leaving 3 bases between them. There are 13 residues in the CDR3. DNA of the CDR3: TGTGCCAGCAGTTTTTATAGCAATCAGCCCCAGCATTTT. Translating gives CASSFYSNQPQHF.

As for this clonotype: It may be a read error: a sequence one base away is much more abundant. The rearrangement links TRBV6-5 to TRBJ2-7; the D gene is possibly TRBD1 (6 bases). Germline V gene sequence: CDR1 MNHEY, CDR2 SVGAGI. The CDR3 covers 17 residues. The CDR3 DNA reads TGTGCCTGCAGTTGGAGGACAGTCGATACCGAGAACTACGAGCAGTACTTC. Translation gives CACSWRTVDTENYEQYF.

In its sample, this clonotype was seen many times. The chain's CDR3 is CASSLIRVIGANVLTF. In DNA, the CDR3 is TGTGCCAGCAGCTTAATCAGGGTTATTGGGGCCAACGTCCTGACTTTC. The chain uses TRBV7-9 and TRBJ2-6; a possible D gene is TRBD1 (5 bases). Germline V gene data show CDR1 as SEHNR and CDR2 as FQNEAQ (reference sequence). This CDR3 contains 16 residues. The V end lost 2 bases, the J end lost 3 bases, and 11 bases lay between the germline ends.

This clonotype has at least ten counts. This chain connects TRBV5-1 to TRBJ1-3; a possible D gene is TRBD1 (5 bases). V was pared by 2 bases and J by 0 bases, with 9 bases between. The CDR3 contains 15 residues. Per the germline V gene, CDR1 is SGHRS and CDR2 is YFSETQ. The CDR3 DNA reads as TGCGCCAGCAGCTTCGGGGGGAGCTCTGGAAACACCATATATTTT. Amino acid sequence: CASSFGGSSGNTIYF.

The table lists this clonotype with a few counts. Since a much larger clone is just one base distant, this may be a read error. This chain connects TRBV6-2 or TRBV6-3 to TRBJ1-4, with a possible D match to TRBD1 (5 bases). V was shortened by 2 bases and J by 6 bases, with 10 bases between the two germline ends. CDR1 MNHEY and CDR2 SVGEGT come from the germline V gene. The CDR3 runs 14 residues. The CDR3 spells CASSYQQGHEKLFF. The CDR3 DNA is TGTGCCAGCAGTTACCAGCAGGGTCATGAAAAACTGTTTTTT.

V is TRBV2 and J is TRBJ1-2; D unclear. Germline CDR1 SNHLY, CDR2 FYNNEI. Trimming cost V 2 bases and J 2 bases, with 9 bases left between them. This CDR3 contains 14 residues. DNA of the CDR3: TGTGCCAGCAGTGAAATCGGAATCAACTATGGCTACACCTTC. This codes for CASSEIGINYGYTF. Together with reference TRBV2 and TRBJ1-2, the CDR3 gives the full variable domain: EPEVTQTPSHQVTQMGQEVILRCVPISNHLYFYWYRQILGQKVEFLVSFYNNEISEKSEIFDDQFSVERPDGSNFTLKIRSTKLEDSAMYFCASSEIGINYGYTFGSGTRLTVV.

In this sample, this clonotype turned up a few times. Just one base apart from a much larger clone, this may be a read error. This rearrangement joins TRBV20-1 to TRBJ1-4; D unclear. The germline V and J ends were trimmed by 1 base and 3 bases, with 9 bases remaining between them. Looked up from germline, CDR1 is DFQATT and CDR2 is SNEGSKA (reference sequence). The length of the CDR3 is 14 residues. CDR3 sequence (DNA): TGCAGTGCTAGAGCCAGGAACTCTAATGAAAAACTGTTTTTT. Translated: CSARARNSNEKLFF.

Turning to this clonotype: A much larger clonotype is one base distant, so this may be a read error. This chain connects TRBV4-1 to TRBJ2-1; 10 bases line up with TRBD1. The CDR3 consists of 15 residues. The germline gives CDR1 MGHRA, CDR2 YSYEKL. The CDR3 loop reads CAISHPRTGGAEQFF. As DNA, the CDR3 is TGCGCCATCAGCCACCCCAGGACAGGGGGGGCTGAGCAGTTCTTC.

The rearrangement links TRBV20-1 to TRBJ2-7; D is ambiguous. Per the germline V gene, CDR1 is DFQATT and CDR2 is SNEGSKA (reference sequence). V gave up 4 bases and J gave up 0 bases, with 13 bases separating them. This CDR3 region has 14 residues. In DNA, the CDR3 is TGCAGTGCTAACGGAGCCGTAAGCTCCTACGAGCAGTACTTC. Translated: CSANGAVSSYEQYF.

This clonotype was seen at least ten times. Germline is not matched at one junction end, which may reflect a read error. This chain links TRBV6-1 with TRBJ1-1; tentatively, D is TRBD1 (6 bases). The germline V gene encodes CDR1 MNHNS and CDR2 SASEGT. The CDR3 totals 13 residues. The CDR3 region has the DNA TGTACCAGCAGCCGGGTACAGGGCACTGAAGCTTTCTTT. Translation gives CTSSRVQGTEAFF.

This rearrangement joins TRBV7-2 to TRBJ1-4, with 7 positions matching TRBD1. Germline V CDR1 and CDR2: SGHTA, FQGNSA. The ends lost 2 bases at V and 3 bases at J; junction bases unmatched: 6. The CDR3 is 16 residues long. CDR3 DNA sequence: TGTGCCAGCAGCTTAAGGAAGGGGGCCTCTAATGAAAAACTGTTTTTT. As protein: CASSLRKGASNEKLFF.

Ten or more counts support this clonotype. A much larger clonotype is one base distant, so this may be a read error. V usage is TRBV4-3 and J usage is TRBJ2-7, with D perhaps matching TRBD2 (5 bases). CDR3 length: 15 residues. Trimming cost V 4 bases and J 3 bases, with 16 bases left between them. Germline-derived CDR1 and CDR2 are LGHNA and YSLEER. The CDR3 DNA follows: TGCGCCAGCAGCCGAGGAGGTGGGGTCTTCTACGAGCAGTACTTC. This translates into CASSRGGGVFYEQYF.

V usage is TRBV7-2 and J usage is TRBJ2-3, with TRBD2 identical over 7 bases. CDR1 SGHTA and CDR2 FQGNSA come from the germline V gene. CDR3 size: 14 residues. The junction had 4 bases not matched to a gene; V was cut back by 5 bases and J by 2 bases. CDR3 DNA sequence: TGTGCCAGCAGCACGGGGGGATCCACAGATACGCAGTATTTT. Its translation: CASSTGGSTDTQYF.

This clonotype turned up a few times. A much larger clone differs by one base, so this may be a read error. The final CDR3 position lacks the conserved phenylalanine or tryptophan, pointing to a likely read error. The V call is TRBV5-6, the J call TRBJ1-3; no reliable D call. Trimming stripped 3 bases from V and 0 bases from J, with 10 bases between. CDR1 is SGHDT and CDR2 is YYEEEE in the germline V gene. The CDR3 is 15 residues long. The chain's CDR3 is CASSSLAGSGNTIYL. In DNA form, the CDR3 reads TGTGCCAGCAGCTCCCTCGCGGGCTCTGGAAACACCATATATCTT.

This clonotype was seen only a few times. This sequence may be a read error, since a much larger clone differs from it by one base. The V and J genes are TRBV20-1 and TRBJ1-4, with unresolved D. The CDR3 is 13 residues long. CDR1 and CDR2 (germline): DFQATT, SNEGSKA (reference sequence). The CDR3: CSPAVAQNEKLFF. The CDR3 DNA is TGCAGCCCAGCCGTGGCCCAGAATGAAAAACTGTTTTTT.

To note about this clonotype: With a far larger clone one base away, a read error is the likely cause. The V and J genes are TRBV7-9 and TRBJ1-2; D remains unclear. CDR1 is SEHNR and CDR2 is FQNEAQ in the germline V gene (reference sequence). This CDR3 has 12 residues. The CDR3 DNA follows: TGTGCCAGCATCTTAGTGGGTTATGGCTACACCTTC. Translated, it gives CASILVGYGYTF. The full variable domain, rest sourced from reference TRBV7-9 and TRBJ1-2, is DTGVSQNPRHKITKRGQNVTFRCDPISEHNRLYWYRQTLGQGPEFLTYFQNEAQLEKSRLLSDRFSAERPKGSFSTLEIQRTEQGDSAMYLCASILVGYGYTFGSGTRLTVV.

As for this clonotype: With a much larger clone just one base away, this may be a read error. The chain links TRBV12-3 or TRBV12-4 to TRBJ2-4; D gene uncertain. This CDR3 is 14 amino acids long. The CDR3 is CASSLETIKNIKYF. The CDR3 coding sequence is TGTGCCAGCAGTTTGGAGACAATCAAAAACATTAAGTACTTC.